The sequence of this T cell receptor beta chain was determined in a study of blood T cell repertoires in COVID-19. Looking at the study overall: Samples taken during acute and convalescent COVID-19 were collected in the United States, Italy and Spain. The analysed material was cDNA or gDNA that came from T cells, B-cell-depleted T cells, or PBMCs.

Germline CDR1 reads MNHEY; CDR2 reads SVGAGI. V lost 0 bases to trimming and J lost 13 bases; unmatched junction nucleotides: 8. The CDR3 sequence is 15 residues long. As handled by the study authors: Using reference gene primer amplification, nucleated cell counts were estimated. Here immunoSEQ multiplex PCR was the method, and the copy in TCRdb shows in-frame clones only, minus some. Clone size and V and J calls were adopted from that table, with D and trimming inferred from the DNA. The table shows 120,000 or so clones, with around 63% occurring only once. The V gene is TRBV6-5, the J gene TRBJ1-6; TRBD1 aligns across 8 bases. The sequenced sample consisted of peripheral blood. The receptor comes from a woman in her seventies with acute or convalescent COVID-19. CDR3 in amino acids: CASSYSGQGAIPLHF. DNA of the CDR3: TGTGCCAGCAGTTACTCAGGTCAGGGGGCCATCCCCCTCCACTTT.